Sequencing of this T cell receptor (beta chain) was carried out in a study of blood T cell repertoires in COVID-19. The CDR3 totals 16 residues. CDR1 SEHNR and CDR2 FQNEAQ come from the germline V gene (reference sequence). V shed 4 bases and J 0 bases; nucleotides not matched to a gene: 9. The method was immunoSEQ multiplex PCR; TCRdb's version includes in-frame clones alone and lacks a portion of them. The sample includes 200,000 to 250,000 clones, roughly 84% of them seen just once. Adults between roughly 18 and 95 years of age took part from 24 US areas. This chain joins TRBV7-9 and TRBJ2-7; 7 bases align to TRBD2. This TCR was sampled from a woman between 40 and 50 years old who had recovered from COVID-19. What was sequenced was PBMCs or T cells enriched from blood (not recorded which). In DNA, the CDR3 is TGTGCCAGCAGCTCCCGCAGCGGGGCCCCCTCCTACGAGCAGTACTTC. It translates to CASSSRSGAPSYEQYF.